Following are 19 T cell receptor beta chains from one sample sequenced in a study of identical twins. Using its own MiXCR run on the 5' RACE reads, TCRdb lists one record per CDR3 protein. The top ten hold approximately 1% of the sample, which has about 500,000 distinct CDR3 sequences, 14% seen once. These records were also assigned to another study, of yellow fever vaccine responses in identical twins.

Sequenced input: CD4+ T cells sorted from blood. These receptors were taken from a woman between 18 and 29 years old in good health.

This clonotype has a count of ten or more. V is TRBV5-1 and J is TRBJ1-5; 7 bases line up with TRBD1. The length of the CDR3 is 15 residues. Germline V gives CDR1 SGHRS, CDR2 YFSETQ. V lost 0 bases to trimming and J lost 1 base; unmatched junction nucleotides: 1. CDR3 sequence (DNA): TGCGCCAGCAGCTTGGAGGGGGCGAGCAATCAGCCCCAGCATTTT. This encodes CASSLEGASNQPQHF.

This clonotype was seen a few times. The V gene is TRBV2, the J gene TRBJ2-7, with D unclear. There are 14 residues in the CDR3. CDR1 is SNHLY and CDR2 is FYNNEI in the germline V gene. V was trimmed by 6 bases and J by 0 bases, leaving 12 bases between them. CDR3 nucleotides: TGTGCCAGCAGCCCATCGGGCCTCTCCTACGAGCAGTACTTC. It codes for CASSPSGLSYEQYF.

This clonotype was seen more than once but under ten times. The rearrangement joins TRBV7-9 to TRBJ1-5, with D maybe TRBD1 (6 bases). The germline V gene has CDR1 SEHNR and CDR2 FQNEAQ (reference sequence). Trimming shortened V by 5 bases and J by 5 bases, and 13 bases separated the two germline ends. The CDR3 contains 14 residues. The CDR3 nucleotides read TGTGCCAGCAGCCCTGACAGGACCGATCAGCCCCAGCATTTT. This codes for CASSPDRTDQPQHF.

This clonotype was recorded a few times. CDR3 nucleotides: TGCGCCAGCAGCCCCAGGGGGCCCCTCGGCCACGAGCAGTACTTC. Amino acids: CASSPRGPLGHEQYF. The genes are TRBV5-1 and TRBJ2-7; 8 bases fit TRBD1. Trimming removed 4 bases from V and 5 bases from J; junction bases left unmatched: 11. The CDR3 spans 15 residues. Looked up from germline, CDR1 is SGHRS and CDR2 is YFSETQ.

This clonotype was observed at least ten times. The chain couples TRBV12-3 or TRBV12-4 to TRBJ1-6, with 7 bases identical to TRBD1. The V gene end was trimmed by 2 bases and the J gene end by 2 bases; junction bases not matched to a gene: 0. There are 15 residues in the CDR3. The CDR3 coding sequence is TGTGCCAGCAGTTTACAGGGGGCCTATAATTCACCCCTCCACTTT. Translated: CASSLQGAYNSPLHF.

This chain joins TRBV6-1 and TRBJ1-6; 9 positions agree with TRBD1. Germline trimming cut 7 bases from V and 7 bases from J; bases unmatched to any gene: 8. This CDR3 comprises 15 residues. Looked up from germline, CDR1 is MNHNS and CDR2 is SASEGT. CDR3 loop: CASTETGGGNSPLHF. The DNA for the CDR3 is TGTGCCAGCACAGAGACAGGGGGGGGAAATTCACCCCTCCACTTT.

The CDR3 reads CSARGHHRTDTQYF. The CDR3 DNA reads TGCAGTGCTAGGGGGCACCACCGCACAGATACGCAGTATTTT. This sequence joins TRBV20-1 and TRBJ2-3, with D tentatively TRBD1 (5 bases). CDR3 length: 14 amino acids. V was shortened by 3 bases and J by 1 base, with 11 bases between the two germline ends. The germline V gene encodes CDR1 DFQATT and CDR2 SNEGSKA (reference sequence).

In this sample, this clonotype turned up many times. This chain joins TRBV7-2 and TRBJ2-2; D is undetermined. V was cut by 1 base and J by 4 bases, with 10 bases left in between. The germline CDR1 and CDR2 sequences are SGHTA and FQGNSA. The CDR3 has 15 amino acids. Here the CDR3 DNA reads TGTGCCAGCAGCTTAGTTTCCTTCTTCACCGGGGAGCTGTTTTTT. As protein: CASSLVSFFTGELFF. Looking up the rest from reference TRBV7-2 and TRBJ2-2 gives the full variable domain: GAGVSQSPSNKVTEKGKDVELRCDPISGHTALYWYRQSLGQGLEFLIYFQGNSAPDKSGLPSDRFSAERTGGSVSTLTIQRTQQEDSAVYLCASSLVSFFTGELFFGEGSRLTVL.

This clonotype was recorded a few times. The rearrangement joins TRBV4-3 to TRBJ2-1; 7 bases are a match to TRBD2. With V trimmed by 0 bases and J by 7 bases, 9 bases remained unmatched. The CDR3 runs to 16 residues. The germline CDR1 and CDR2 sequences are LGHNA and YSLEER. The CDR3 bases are TGCGCCAGCAGCCAAGAAGGCGGGAGCGCTGGGAATGAGCAGTTCTTC. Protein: CASSQEGGSAGNEQFF.

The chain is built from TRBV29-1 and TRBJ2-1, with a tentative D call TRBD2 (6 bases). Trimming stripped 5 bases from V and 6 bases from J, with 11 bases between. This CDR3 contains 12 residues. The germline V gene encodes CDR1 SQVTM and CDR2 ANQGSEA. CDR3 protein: CSVFREPNEQFF. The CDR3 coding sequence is TGCAGCGTTTTCCGGGAGCCCAATGAGCAGTTCTTC.

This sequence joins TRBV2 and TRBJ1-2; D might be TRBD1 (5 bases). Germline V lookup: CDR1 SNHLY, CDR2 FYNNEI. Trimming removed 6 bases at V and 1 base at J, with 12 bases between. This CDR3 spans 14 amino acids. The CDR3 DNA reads TGTGCCAGCAGGGTGGGGCGGATTAACTATGGCTACACCTTC. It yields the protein CASRVGRINYGYTF.

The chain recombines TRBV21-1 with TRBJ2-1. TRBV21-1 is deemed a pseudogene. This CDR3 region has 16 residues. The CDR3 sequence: CASSKVDRGSYNEQFF. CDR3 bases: TGTGCCAGCAGCAAAGTTGACAGGGGCTCCTACAATGAGCAGTTCTTC.

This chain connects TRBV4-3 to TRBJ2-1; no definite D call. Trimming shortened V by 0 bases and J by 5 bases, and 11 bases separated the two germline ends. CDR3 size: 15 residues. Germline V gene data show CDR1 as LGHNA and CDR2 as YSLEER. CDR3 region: CASSQDNRKNNEQFF. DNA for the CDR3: TGCGCCAGCAGCCAAGATAATCGTAAAAACAATGAGCAGTTCTTC.

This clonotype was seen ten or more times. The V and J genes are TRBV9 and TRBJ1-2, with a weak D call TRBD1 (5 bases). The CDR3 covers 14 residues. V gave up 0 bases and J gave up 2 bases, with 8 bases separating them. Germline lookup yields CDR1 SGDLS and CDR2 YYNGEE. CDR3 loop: CASSVVGGNYGYTF. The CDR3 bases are TGTGCCAGCAGCGTAGTGGGGGGGAACTATGGCTACACCTTC.

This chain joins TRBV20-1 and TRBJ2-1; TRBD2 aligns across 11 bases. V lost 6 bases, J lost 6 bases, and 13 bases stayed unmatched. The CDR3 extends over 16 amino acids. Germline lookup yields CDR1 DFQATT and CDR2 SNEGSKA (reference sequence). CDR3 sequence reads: CSATGTSGRIRNEQFF. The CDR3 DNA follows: TGCAGTGCAACCGGGACTAGCGGAAGGATCCGCAATGAGCAGTTCTTC.

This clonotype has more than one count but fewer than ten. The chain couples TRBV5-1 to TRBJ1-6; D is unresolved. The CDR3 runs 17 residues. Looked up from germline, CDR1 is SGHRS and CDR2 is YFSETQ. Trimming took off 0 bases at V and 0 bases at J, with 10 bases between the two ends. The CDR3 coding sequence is TGCGCCAGCAGCTTGGAGGGTCCGAGCTCCTATAATTCACCCCTCCACTTT. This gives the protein CASSLEGPSSYNSPLHF.

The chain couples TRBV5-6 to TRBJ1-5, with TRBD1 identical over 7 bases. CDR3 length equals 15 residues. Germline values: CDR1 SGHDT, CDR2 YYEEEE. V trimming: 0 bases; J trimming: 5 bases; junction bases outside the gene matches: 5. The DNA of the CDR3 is TGTGCCAGCAGCTTGGGGGTGCAGGGGGATCAGCCCCAGCATTTT. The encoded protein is CASSLGVQGDQPQHF.

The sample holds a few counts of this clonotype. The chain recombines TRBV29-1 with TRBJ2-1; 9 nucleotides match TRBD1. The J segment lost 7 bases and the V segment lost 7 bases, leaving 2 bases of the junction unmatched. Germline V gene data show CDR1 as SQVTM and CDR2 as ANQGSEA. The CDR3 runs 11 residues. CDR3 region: CSGDRANEQFF. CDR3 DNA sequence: TGCAGCGGGGACAGGGCGAATGAGCAGTTCTTC.

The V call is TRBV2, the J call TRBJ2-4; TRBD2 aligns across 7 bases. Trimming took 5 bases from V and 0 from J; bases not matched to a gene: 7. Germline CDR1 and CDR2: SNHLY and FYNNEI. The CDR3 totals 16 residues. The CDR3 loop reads CASSLRETLAKNIQYF. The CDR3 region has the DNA TGTGCCAGCAGTTTGCGGGAGACCCTAGCCAAAAACATTCAGTACTTC.